The 22 T cell receptor beta chains listed next were all sequenced from one sample in a study of blood T cell repertoires in COVID-19. Only in-frame clones appear in the TCRdb table, and some are missing; sequencing was by immunoSEQ multiplex PCR. The data show 35,000 to 45,000 clones, roughly 88% seen once. The sample consisted of peripheral blood. The origin of the receptors is a human donor in a cohort sampled during active COVID-19.

This sequence joins TRBV5-1 and TRBJ1-2; D is undetermined. Looked up from germline, CDR1 is SGHRS and CDR2 is YFSETQ. V was trimmed by 2 bases and J by 0 bases, leaving 11 bases between them. CDR3 length: 15 residues. The CDR3 DNA is TGCGCCAGCAGCTTTGGAGGGTCCTCTAACTATGGCTACACCTTC. Residues: CASSFGGSSNYGYTF.

The chain uses TRBV4-1 and TRBJ2-4; the D gene is possibly TRBD2 (5 bases). The CDR3 spans 16 residues. Per germline, CDR1 MGHRA and CDR2 YSYEKL. Trimming took off 1 base at V and 0 bases at J, with 10 bases between the two ends. As DNA, the CDR3 is TGCGCCAGCAGCCAAGCCAGCGGACTAGCCAAAAACATTCAGTACTTC. This codes for CASSQASGLAKNIQYF.

The CDR3 region has the DNA TGTGCCTGGAGTGTAGCTCTAGCGGGACACAATGAGCAGTTCTTC. Translated: CAWSVALAGHNEQFF. The chain joins TRBV30 to TRBJ2-1, with TRBD2 matching 9 bases. From germline, CDR1 is GTSNPN and CDR2 SVGIG (reference sequence). This CDR3 spans 15 amino acids. V lost 0 bases and J lost 5; bases outside the gene matches: 5.

The chain employs TRBV28 and TRBJ1-5; 8 nucleotides agree with TRBD1. The V gene end was trimmed by 6 bases and the J gene end by 3 bases; junction bases not matched to a gene: 10. The CDR3 is made up of 16 amino acids. From germline, CDR1 is MDHEN and CDR2 SYDVKM. For the CDR3, the DNA is TGTGCCAGCAGCGGGACAGGCCCTTTTAACAATCAGCCCCAGCATTTT. The encoded protein is CASSGTGPFNNQPQHF.

The chain uses TRBV5-1 and TRBJ2-1, with 8 bases that match TRBD1. J gave up 7 bases and V 4 bases, and 13 bases lay outside the gene matches. The germline CDR1 and CDR2 sequences are SGHRS and YFSETQ. The CDR3 runs to 16 residues. CDR3 region: CASSPQGAPGQNEQFF. The CDR3 nucleotides read TGCGCCAGCAGCCCGCAGGGGGCTCCTGGCCAGAATGAGCAGTTCTTC.

This chain's CDR3 is CASRTDSYNEQFF. The CDR3 nucleotides read TGTGCCAGCAGGACCGACTCTTACAATGAGCAGTTCTTC. The chain couples TRBV6-5 to TRBJ2-1; D unresolved. This CDR3 is 13 amino acids long. Germline values: CDR1 MNHEY, CDR2 SVGAGI. Trimming pared 6 bases from V and 4 bases from J, leaving 10 bases between.

The CDR3 reads CASSGTGGSIQYF. CDR3 nucleotide sequence: TGTGCCAGTTCCGGGACAGGGGGCAGCATTCAGTACTTC. This chain links TRBV2 with TRBJ2-4, with 12 bases lining up with TRBD1. The germline CDR1 and CDR2 sequences are SNHLY and FYNNEI. J was trimmed by 9 bases and V by 9 bases; bases with no gene match: 6. This CDR3 is built from 13 residues.

The rearrangement joins TRBV2 to TRBJ2-7; 7 positions agree with TRBD1. Germline V gene sequence: CDR1 SNHLY, CDR2 FYNNEI. J was trimmed by 6 bases and V by 3 bases; bases with no gene match: 8. The CDR3 is 14 residues long. CDR3 sequence reads: CASSETTGDGEQYF. In DNA form, the CDR3 reads TGTGCCAGCAGTGAGACCACAGGGGATGGCGAGCAGTACTTC.

The chain is built from TRBV6-5 and TRBJ1-1; TRBD1 aligns across 9 bases. V was clipped by 5 bases and J by 1 base; unmatched bases: 2. Germline CDR1 and CDR2: MNHEY and SVGAGI. This CDR3 is 14 amino acids long. CDR3 nucleotides: TGTGCCAGCAGTAAACAGGGGGCGAACACTGAAGCTTTCTTT. Protein sequence: CASSKQGANTEAFF.

This rearrangement joins TRBV15 to TRBJ2-2, with D unclear. The CDR3 contains 15 residues. The V and J ends lost 0 bases and 5 bases respectively, with 10 bases between them. Germline CDR1 LNHNV, CDR2 YYDKDF (reference sequence). CDR3 region: CATSRDARITGELFF. CDR3 DNA: TGTGCCACCAGCAGAGACGCCAGAATTACCGGGGAGCTGTTTTTT.

J is TRBJ1-3 and V is TRBV3-1 (or the pseudogene TRBV3-2), with TRBD1 matching 7 bases. V dropped 0 bases and J dropped 4; count of bases not matched to a gene: 3. CDR1 and CDR2 from the germline V gene are LGHDT and YNNKEL (reference sequence). The CDR3 contains 15 residues. In DNA, the CDR3 is TGTGCCAGCAGCCAAGAACGACAGGGCGGAAACACCATATATTTT. This gives the protein CASSQERQGGNTIYF.

The CDR3 sequence is CASSPPIAGTEAFF. Written as DNA, the CDR3 is TGTGCCAGTAGTCCGCCCATAGCGGGCACTGAAGCTTTCTTT. The rearrangement uses TRBV19 and TRBJ1-1, with no clear D. The V end was cut by 5 bases, the J end by 4 bases, with 14 bases between. Germline CDR1 reads LNHDA; CDR2 reads SQIVND (reference sequence). This CDR3 has 14 amino acids.

The J gene is TRBJ1-2, the V gene TRBV18; 10 positions match TRBD1. Germline V CDR1 and CDR2: KGHSH, LQKENI. The CDR3 loop spans 17 amino acids. J gave up 6 bases and V 0 bases, and 10 bases lay outside the gene matches. CDR3 in amino acids: CASSPPYIGQGDNGYTF. The CDR3 coding sequence is TGTGCCAGCTCACCACCGTACATCGGACAGGGGGACAATGGCTACACCTTC.

This clone has a handful of counts. The genes are TRBV7-2 and TRBJ2-1, with D possibly being TRBD1 (5 bases). Germline-derived CDR1 and CDR2 are SGHTA and FQGNSA. This CDR3 is 14 amino acids long. The V end was cut by 0 bases, the J end by 6 bases, with 9 bases between. DNA for the CDR3: TGTGCCAGCAGCTTAGCGGGGCCCACCAATGAGCAGTTCTTC. It codes for CASSLAGPTNEQFF.

This chain connects TRBV19 to TRBJ2-2; D uncertain. Germline assignment: CDR1 LNHDA and CDR2 SQIVND (reference sequence). This CDR3 region has 15 residues. Trimming left V 6 bases short and J 0 bases short, with 11 bases between. The DNA for the CDR3 is TGTGCCAGTAGCGATTACGGAGCGAACACCGGGGAGCTGTTTTTT. Protein product: CASSDYGANTGELFF.

The chain is built from TRBV4-3 and TRBJ1-2, with TRBD1 identical over 7 bases. The junction had 8 bases not matched to a gene; V was cut back by 4 bases and J by 6 bases. Germline values: CDR1 LGHNA, CDR2 YSLEER. The CDR3 has 14 amino acids. CDR3 DNA sequence: TGCGCCAGCAGCCTTCCGGGACAGCTCCATGGCTACACCTTC. Translation gives CASSLPGQLHGYTF.

The genes are TRBV6-2 or TRBV6-3 and TRBJ1-3, with unresolved D. Germline V gene data show CDR1 as MNHEY and CDR2 as SVGEGT. CDR3 length: 15 residues. The V end was cut by 4 bases, the J end by 2 bases, with 12 bases between. CDR3 residues: CASSSRVSAGNTIYF. In nucleotides, the CDR3 is TGTGCCAGCAGTTCTCGGGTATCAGCTGGAAACACCATATATTTT.

The chain is built from TRBV4-3 and TRBJ2-1; 11 nucleotides agree with TRBD2. The CDR3 covers 17 residues. Germline V gene data show CDR1 as LGHNA and CDR2 as YSLEER. Unmatched junction bases numbered 5, after V lost 0 bases and J lost 4 bases. This chain's CDR3 is CASSQDLAGGLYNEQFF. CDR3 nucleotide sequence: TGCGCCAGCAGCCAAGATTTAGCGGGGGGGCTATACAATGAGCAGTTCTTC.

The V call is TRBV6-5, the J call TRBJ1-2; a possible D gene is TRBD1 (6 bases). Germline V lookup: CDR1 MNHEY, CDR2 SVGAGI. This CDR3 spans 14 amino acids. With 0 bases removed from V and 2 bases from J, the gap between germline ends came to 7 bases. CDR3 residues: CASSYSDRNYGYTF. Here the CDR3 DNA reads TGTGCCAGCAGTTACTCCGACAGGAACTATGGCTACACCTTC.

V is TRBV3-1 (or the pseudogene TRBV3-2) and J is TRBJ1-4; D call uncertain. The CDR3 runs 14 residues. V lost 4 bases and J 3 bases, leaving 9 bases between the germline ends. Germline V lookup: CDR1 LGHDT, CDR2 YNNKEL (reference sequence). DNA for the CDR3: TGTGCCAGCAGCCCCCCGGTGGCTAATGAAAAACTGTTTTTT. Amino acids: CASSPPVANEKLFF.

V is TRBV9 and J is TRBJ1-1, with D perhaps TRBD1 (5 bases). Trimming removed 4 bases at V and 4 bases at J, with 20 bases between. CDR3 length equals 16 residues. Germline-derived CDR1 and CDR2 are SGDLS and YYNGEE. The CDR3 DNA reads as TGTGCCAGCAGCCCACCCGGTGGCGGGGGGGGCACTGAAGCTTTCTTT. Translated: CASSPPGGGGGTEAFF. The entire variable domain, with the rest obtained from reference TRBV9 and TRBJ1-1, is as follows: DSGVTQTPKHLITATGQRVTLRCSPRSGDLSVYWYQQSLDQGLQFLIQYYNGEERAKGNILERFSAQQFPDLHSELNLSSLELGDSALYFCASSPPGGGGGTEAFFGQGTRLTVV.

This chain uses TRBV29-1 with TRBJ1-2; TRBD1 aligns across 7 bases. CDR1 SQVTM and CDR2 ANQGSEA come from the germline V gene. The trim removed 6 bases at V and 8 bases at J, leaving 9 bases unmatched. The CDR3 has 12 residues. The CDR3 coding sequence is TGCAGCGTCGGAGACAGGGCAGGAGGCTACACCTTC. It codes for CSVGDRAGGYTF. The whole variable domain, filled in from reference TRBV29-1 and TRBJ1-2, reads SAVISQKPSRDICQRGTSLTIQCQVDSQVTMMFWYRQQPGQSLTLIATANQGSEATYESGFVIDKFPISRPNLTFSTLTVSNMSPEDSSIYLCSVGDRAGGYTFGSGTRLTVV.